One and the same sample provided the 22 T cell receptor beta chains below, sequenced in a study of T cells in Graves' hyperthyroidism and ophthalmopathy. Amplified regions were TCR beta CDR3 sequences from RNA transcripts. The HTBI set primed first-round TCR CDR3 RT-PCR. One entry per CDR3 protein results from TCRdb running MiXCR on the multiplex PCR reads. The sample lists a few hundred thousand distinct CDR3 sequences; around 15% were seen once. Sequencing was performed on blood. These receptors came from a woman aged 25 to 39 with Graves' ophthalmopathy.

This clonotype was seen ten or more times. This sequence joins TRBV4-1 and TRBJ1-1; D might be TRBD1 (6 bases). Germline assignment: CDR1 MGHRA and CDR2 YSYEKL. With 3 bases removed from V and 4 bases from J, the gap between germline ends came to 18 bases. This CDR3 has 16 amino acids. The DNA of the CDR3 is TGCGCCAGCAGCCACCCACAGGGAGAGGGGGGCACTGAAGCTTTCTTT. Its translation: CASSHPQGEGGTEAFF.

This clonotype came up many times. V gene TRBV27 combines with J gene TRBJ1-1, with a tentative D call TRBD1 (5 bases). The CDR3 contains 14 residues. The V gene's germline CDR1 is MNHEY and CDR2 SMNVEV (reference sequence). The V and J ends lost 3 bases and 3 bases respectively, with 11 bases between them. Here the CDR3 reads CASSLGRGYTEAFF. The CDR3 DNA reads as TGTGCCAGCAGTTTGGGCCGGGGGTACACTGAAGCTTTCTTT.

This clonotype was seen ten or more times. The rearrangement links TRBV20-1 to TRBJ2-3; no clear D. The CDR3 is 14 residues long. Germline V gene lookup returns CDR1 DFQATT and CDR2 SNEGSKA (reference sequence). The V end was cut by 0 bases, the J end by 9 bases, with 16 bases between. The CDR3 nucleotides read TGCAGTGCTAGAGAATCCTTGCTCTGGAACACGCAGTATTTT. Translation: CSARESLLWNTQYF.

This clonotype was seen repeatedly, ten times or more. CDR3 residues: CASSSLHEQYF. Here the CDR3 DNA reads TGTGCCAGCAGCTCCCTCCACGAGCAGTACTTC. The gene calls are TRBV7-2 and TRBJ2-7; D uncertain. The germline V gene has CDR1 SGHTA and CDR2 FQGNSA. V was cut by 4 bases and J by 5 bases, with 6 bases left in between. The CDR3 is 11 residues long.

V usage is TRBV9 and J usage is TRBJ1-2; 8 bases are a match to TRBD1. Germline-derived CDR1 and CDR2 are SGDLS and YYNGEE. CDR3 length: 15 amino acids. The junction had 9 bases not matched to a gene; V was cut back by 0 bases and J by 8 bases. The CDR3 protein is CASSVVPDRVHGYTF. In DNA, the CDR3 is TGTGCCAGCAGCGTAGTTCCGGACAGGGTTCACGGCTACACCTTC. The full variable domain, in which reference TRBV9 and TRBJ1-2 provide the parts outside the CDR3, is DSGVTQTPKHLITATGQRVTLRCSPRSGDLSVYWYQQSLDQGLQFLIQYYNGEERAKGNILERFSAQQFPDLHSELNLSSLELGDSALYFCASSVVPDRVHGYTFGSGTRLTVV.

The table lists this clonotype with many counts. This rearrangement joins TRBV27 to TRBJ2-3, with 14 bases aligning to TRBD2. This CDR3 has 18 amino acids. The V and J ends lost 6 bases and 6 bases, in that order; junction bases with no gene match: 14. CDR1 is MNHEY, CDR2 SMNVEV, per germline (reference sequence). The CDR3 nucleotides are TGTGCCAGCAGCACCGGACTAGCGGGGGGCTACACACGCGATACGCAGTATTTT. Amino acid sequence: CASSTGLAGGYTRDTQYF.

This clonotype has just a few counts. Germline is not matched at one junction end, which may reflect a read error. The rearrangement uses TRBV6-1 and TRBJ2-3, with 10 bases fitting TRBD2. CDR3 length: 16 residues. Germline V CDR1 and CDR2: MNHNS, SASEGT. In DNA, the CDR3 is TGTACCAGCAGTCAACGGACTAGCGGCCGCACAGATACGCAGTATTTT. Protein sequence: CTSSQRTSGRTDTQYF.

This clonotype occurred many times. In DNA form, the CDR3 reads TGTGCCAGCAGCCCCACGCGGGGAGTGCAGTTCTTC. Translated: CASSPTRGVQFF. The chain uses TRBV3-1 and TRBJ2-1; maybe TRBD2 (6 bases). The CDR3 sequence is 12 residues long. From germline, CDR1 is LGHDT and CDR2 YNNKEL (reference sequence). V was shortened by 4 bases and J by 12 bases, with 13 bases between the two germline ends.

This clonotype has a count of ten or more. The chain joins TRBV24-1 to TRBJ2-3; D is undetermined. The CDR3 totals 14 residues. The germline V gene encodes CDR1 KGHDR and CDR2 SFDVKD. V lost 2 bases and J 9 bases, leaving 14 bases between the germline ends. The CDR3 DNA sequence: TGTGCCACCAGTGATTCGCTTCGGGCTGACACGCAGTATTTT. This encodes CATSDSLRADTQYF.

This clonotype was recorded at least ten times. This chain links TRBV27 with TRBJ1-1, with 8 bases matching TRBD1. Unmatched junction bases numbered 1, after V lost 4 bases and J lost 3 bases. Looked up from germline, CDR1 is MNHEY and CDR2 is SMNVEV (reference sequence). The CDR3 has 13 residues. The CDR3 DNA sequence: TGTGCCAGCAGTTACAGGGGGGACACTGAAGCTTTCTTT. Translated, it gives CASSYRGDTEAFF.

This clonotype was picked up many times. One junction end disagrees with the germline gene, perhaps due to a read error. The gene calls are TRBV7-7 and TRBJ2-2; D possibly corresponds to TRBD2 (5 bases). The CDR3 extends over 13 amino acids. Germline V lookup: CDR1 SSHAT, CDR2 FNYEAQ (reference sequence). The CDR3 DNA reads as TGTGCTAGCAGCTTGCGGGCCACCGGGGAGCTGTTTTTT. Translation: CASSLRATGELFF.

A word on this clonotype: A much bigger clone sits one base away, suggesting this may be a read error. V gene TRBV4-1 combines with J gene TRBJ2-1; a weak D match, TRBD1 (6 bases). The CDR3 covers 13 residues. Germline lookup yields CDR1 MGHRA and CDR2 YSYEKL. The CDR3 loop reads CASSQGNRDEQSF. CDR3 DNA sequence: TGCGCCAGCAGCCAGGGAAACAGGGATGAGCAGTCCTTC.

The CDR3 reads CASSPSTTEAFF. The CDR3, as DNA: TGTGCCAGCTCACCTAGCACCACTGAAGCTTTCTTT. The chain uses TRBV18 and TRBJ1-1, with D uncertain. Germline lookup yields CDR1 KGHSH and CDR2 LQKENI. The CDR3 totals 12 residues. V lost 3 bases to trimming and J lost 4 bases, with 6 bases between them. Supplemented by reference TRBV18 and TRBJ1-1, the full variable domain reads NAGVMQNPRHLVRRRGQEARLRCSPMKGHSHVYWYRQLPEEGLKFMVYLQKENIIDESGMPKERFSAEFPKEGPSILRIQQVVRGDSAAYFCASSPSTTEAFFGQGTRLTVV.

The chain couples TRBV2 to TRBJ2-5; 9 bases fit TRBD2. V lost 3 bases and J lost 6; bases outside the gene matches: 11. The germline CDR1 and CDR2 sequences are SNHLY and FYNNEI. CDR3 length: 16 residues. The CDR3: CASSDVGPSGVQTQYF. The CDR3 nucleotides read TGTGCCAGCAGTGATGTTGGGCCTAGCGGGGTTCAGACCCAGTACTTC.

This clonotype came up many times. The V and J genes are TRBV18 and TRBJ2-1; D not certain. From germline, CDR1 is KGHSH and CDR2 LQKENI. The CDR3 is 16 residues long. Between the trimmed V and J ends, which lost 3 bases and 3 bases, there was a span of 15 bases. This CDR3 reads CASSPPRTARYNEQFF. The CDR3 nucleotides read TGTGCCAGCTCACCGCCCCGAACAGCCCGCTACAATGAGCAGTTCTTC.

This chain uses TRBV19 with TRBJ1-2; 7 nucleotides agree with TRBD1. Germline-derived CDR1 and CDR2 are LNHDA and SQIVND (reference sequence). Trimming removed 5 bases from V and 5 bases from J; junction bases left unmatched: 8. This CDR3 has 14 amino acids. The CDR3 reads CASSRTGATYGYTF. DNA for the CDR3: TGTGCCAGTAGTCGGACAGGAGCAACATATGGCTACACCTTC.

In its sample, this clonotype was seen many times. The J gene is TRBJ1-2, the V gene TRBV7-9; 7 bases align to TRBD1. From germline, CDR1 is SEHNR and CDR2 FQNEAQ (reference sequence). Germline trimming cut 5 bases from V and 8 bases from J; bases unmatched to any gene: 8. The length of the CDR3 is 13 residues. CDR3 sequence: CASSPDRVDGYTF. In nucleotides, the CDR3 is TGTGCCAGCAGCCCCGACAGGGTGGACGGCTACACCTTC. Drawing the rest from reference TRBV7-9 and TRBJ1-2, the complete variable domain is DTGVSQNPRHKITKRGQNVTFRCDPISEHNRLYWYRQTLGQGPEFLTYFQNEAQLEKSRLLSDRFSAERPKGSFSTLEIQRTEQGDSAMYLCASSPDRVDGYTFGSGTRLTVV.

This clonotype came up a few times. The chain carries TRBV19 and TRBJ1-4, with D possibly matching TRBD1 (5 bases). Germline V CDR1 and CDR2: LNHDA, SQIVND (reference sequence). The CDR3 length is 13 residues. Between the trimmed V and J ends, which lost 9 bases and 2 bases, there was a span of 10 bases. In nucleotides, the CDR3 is TGTGCCAGCGGGGGACGGACTAATGAAAAACTGTTTTTT. Translating gives CASGGRTNEKLFF.

This clonotype was detected many times. The chain has TRBV27 and TRBJ1-1; a possible D gene is TRBD1 (6 bases). The CDR3 contains 17 residues. The V gene lost 4 bases and the J gene lost 1 base, with 19 bases spanning the gap. Germline values: CDR1 MNHEY, CDR2 SMNVEV (reference sequence). CDR3 amino acids: CASSSDSLDFRNTEAFF. CDR3 sequence (DNA): TGTGCCAGCAGTTCGGACAGCCTTGACTTTAGGAACACTGAAGCTTTCTTT.

This clonotype was seen many times. V and J are TRBV19 and TRBJ2-1; D may correspond to TRBD1 or TRBD2 (5 bases each). This CDR3 comprises 15 residues. From germline, CDR1 is LNHDA and CDR2 SQIVND (reference sequence). V lost 4 bases to trimming and J lost 2 bases, with 12 bases between them. The DNA for the CDR3 is TGTGCCAGTAGTACCCCCAGGGACCCCTACAATGAGCAGTTCTTC. Amino acid sequence: CASSTPRDPYNEQFF.

In its sample, this clonotype was seen many times. This rearrangement joins TRBV13 to TRBJ2-3, with TRBD2 identical over 8 bases. V was pared by 5 bases and J by 2 bases, with 18 bases of the junction left unmatched. CDR1 and CDR2 (germline): PRHDT, FYEKMQ (reference sequence). CDR3 size: 19 residues. DNA for the CDR3: TGTGCCAGCAGCCTATACGGGGGGGGAGCGGCGGGGGCCACAGATACGCAGTATTTT. This codes for CASSLYGGGAAGATDTQYF.

This clonotype has ten or more counts. This chain connects TRBV9 to TRBJ2-7; D assignment may be TRBD1 or TRBD2 (5 bases each). V was cut by 4 bases and J by 1 base, with 12 bases left in between. The CDR3 sequence is 14 residues long. Germline V CDR1 and CDR2: SGDLS, YYNGEE. The DNA of the CDR3 is TGTGCCAGCAGCCCCCGGGACCCATCCTACGAGCAGTACTTC. It translates to CASSPRDPSYEQYF.